This T cell receptor (beta chain) was found in a study of PD-1 blockade in mismatch repair-deficient tumors. Turning to the study itself: Patients had approximately 12 mismatch repair-deficient cancer types, all previously treated and progressing.

PCR or immunohistochemistry showed mismatch repair deficiency in every enrolled patient. Libraries were prepared by immunoSEQ multiplex PCR; TCRdb keeps only in-frame clonotypes and omits some of them. This table holds approximately 40,000 clones, 75% to 85% found once. V lost 3 bases to trimming and J lost 1 base; unmatched junction nucleotides: 6. The CDR3 totals 17 residues. The germline CDR1 and CDR2 sequences are MDHEN and SYDVKM. Points on this clone: The antigen is unknown.

Regarding the study as a whole: Tumor-resident clones, often undetectable pretreatment in blood, expanded then contracted after pembrolizumab.

The input for sequencing was peripheral blood, taken 4 weeks after starting pembrolizumab. This TCR was sampled from an adult with mismatch repair-deficient cancer. The chain recombines TRBV28 with TRBJ2-5; 12 bases match TRBD2. DNA for the CDR3: TGTGCCAGCAGTTTCCTCGGACTAGCGGGACCCCAAGAGACCCAGTACTTC. Encoded protein: CASSFLGLAGPQETQYF.